The 27 T cell receptor beta chains presented below share a single source sample, sequenced in a study of blood T cell repertoires in COVID-19. The assay was immunoSEQ multiplex PCR, and TCRdb's table has in-frame clones only and misses some. The sample carries roughly 150,000 clones, about 81% recorded once. Sequencing was done on a sample of peripheral blood. These receptors all come from a human donor in a cohort sampled during active COVID-19.

The rearrangement links TRBV5-6 to TRBJ2-3; 8 bases are shared with TRBD1. Trimming removed 3 bases from V and 1 base from J; junction bases left unmatched: 7. The V gene's germline CDR1 is SGHDT and CDR2 YYEEEE. The CDR3 is made up of 16 amino acids. CDR3 nucleotide sequence: TGTGCCAGCAGCTACGGACAGGGTTGGGGCACAGATACGCAGTATTTT. Its translation is CASSYGQGWGTDTQYF.

The gene calls are TRBV15 and TRBJ1-1, with no clear D. V was cut by 4 bases and J by 5 bases, with 11 bases left in between. CDR1 and CDR2 (germline): LNHNV, YYDKDF (reference sequence). The CDR3 runs to 13 residues. CDR3 coding DNA: TGTGCCACCAGCATTCGCGTGAGAACTGAAGCTTTCTTT. It encodes CATSIRVRTEAFF.

The V call is TRBV3-1 (or the pseudogene TRBV3-2), the J call TRBJ2-7; possibly TRBD1 for D (6 bases). Germline-derived CDR1 and CDR2 are LGHDT and YNNKEL (reference sequence). V gave up 6 bases and J gave up 2 bases, with 17 bases separating them. CDR3 length: 15 amino acids. CDR3 loop: CASSSQGIVTYEQYF. The DNA for the CDR3 is TGTGCCAGCAGTTCTCAGGGGATCGTCACCTACGAGCAGTACTTC.

The gene calls are TRBV5-1 and TRBJ1-3, with TRBD1 matching over 9 bases. J lost 2 bases, V lost 4 bases, and 7 bases had no gene match. CDR1 is SGHRS and CDR2 is YFSETQ in the germline V gene. The CDR3 sequence is 16 residues long. CDR3 nucleotides: TGCGCCAGCAGCGACGGACAGGGGCAGGCTGGAAACACCATATATTTT. Translated: CASSDGQGQAGNTIYF.

This sequence joins TRBV29-1 and TRBJ2-1; 8 bases align to TRBD2. Germline trimming cut 5 bases from V and 7 bases from J; bases unmatched to any gene: 7. This CDR3 is built from 13 residues. Germline V gene sequence: CDR1 SQVTM, CDR2 ANQGSEA. CDR3 region: CSVSGTSGNEQFF. The CDR3 nucleotides are TGCAGCGTTTCCGGGACTAGTGGGAATGAGCAGTTCTTC.

J is TRBJ1-5 and V is TRBV6-6; D is possibly TRBD1 (5 bases). V was shortened by 8 bases and J by 1 base, with 15 bases between the two germline ends. The CDR3 has 15 amino acids. From germline, CDR1 is MNHNY and CDR2 SVGAGI (reference sequence). The DNA for the CDR3 is TGTGCCAGCGGACCGACGGGGGTGAGCAATCAGCCCCAGCATTTT. Protein sequence: CASGPTGVSNQPQHF.

V is TRBV7-2 and J is TRBJ1-3; D is undetermined. V lost 2 bases, J lost 4 bases, and 9 bases lay in between. CDR3 size: 14 residues. Germline V CDR1 and CDR2: SGHTA, FQGNSA. CDR3 residues: CASSLQARGNTIYF. In DNA form, the CDR3 reads TGTGCCAGCAGCTTACAAGCCAGGGGAAACACCATATATTTT.

The chain employs TRBV5-6 and TRBJ2-5; weak D call: TRBD1 (6 bases). Germline-derived CDR1 and CDR2 are SGHDT and YYEEEE. With 2 bases removed from V and 7 bases from J, the gap between germline ends came to 6 bases. The CDR3 is made up of 11 amino acids. DNA for the CDR3: TGTGCCAGCAGCTTAGGGGGGACCCAGTACTTC. Translated: CASSLGGTQYF.

The sample holds a few counts of this clone. The chain couples TRBV24-1 to TRBJ1-3; D might be TRBD1 (6 bases). The CDR3 is made up of 14 amino acids. V was shortened by 1 base and J by 4 bases, with 7 bases between the two germline ends. Germline V gives CDR1 KGHDR, CDR2 SFDVKD. CDR3 bases: TGTGCCACCAGTGATTTCGACAGGGGAAACACCATATATTTT. It translates to CATSDFDRGNTIYF.

The gene calls are TRBV5-1 and TRBJ2-3; D is possibly TRBD1 (6 bases). The V end was cut by 3 bases, the J end by 1 base, with 12 bases between. The CDR3 has 15 residues. Germline loops: CDR1 SGHRS, CDR2 YFSETQ. In DNA, the CDR3 is TGCGCCAGCAGCTCGAGGACAGCAGGCACAGATACGCAGTATTTT. This encodes CASSSRTAGTDTQYF.

The chain carries TRBV6-5 and TRBJ1-5; D is perhaps TRBD1 (5 bases). CDR1 and CDR2 (germline): MNHEY, SVGAGI. Trimming took off 0 bases at V and 5 bases at J, with 8 bases between the two ends. This CDR3 contains 14 residues. CDR3 residues: CASSYSTGDQPQHF. DNA of the CDR3: TGTGCCAGCAGTTACTCCACGGGGGATCAGCCCCAGCATTTT.

V gene TRBV6-2 or TRBV6-3 combines with J gene TRBJ2-1; 10 bases fit TRBD2. Germline assignment: CDR1 MNHEY and CDR2 SVGEGT. Trimming at V came to 2 bases and at J to 6 bases, leaving 10 bases not matched to a gene. The CDR3 sequence is 17 residues long. CDR3 in DNA: TGTGCCAGCAGTTACAGCGCTAGCGGGGGACTTCGCAATGAGCAGTTCTTC. It specifies CASSYSASGGLRNEQFF.

The chain is built from TRBV7-9 and TRBJ2-7, with D possibly TRBD1 on 6 matching bases. Per the germline V gene, CDR1 is SEHNR and CDR2 is FQNEAQ (reference sequence). The CDR3 contains 14 residues. V was clipped by 2 bases and J by 1 base, with 9 bases between them. This CDR3 is CASSLSQGSYEQYF. In nucleotides, the CDR3 is TGTGCCAGCAGCTTATCACAGGGATCCTACGAGCAGTACTTC.

This clone was counted between two and nine times. The J gene is TRBJ2-2, the V gene TRBV7-6; 11 bases match TRBD1. This CDR3 is 18 amino acids long. Per the germline V gene, CDR1 is SGHVS and CDR2 is FNYEAQ. Trimming cost V 5 bases and J 4 bases; bases outside gene matches: 12. CDR3 residues: CASSRRVDRGRGTGELFF. CDR3 in DNA: TGTGCCAGCAGCCGCCGAGTGGACAGGGGGCGCGGCACCGGGGAGCTGTTTTTT.

The CDR3 is CASSIEKGQGAIPIYGYTF. The CDR3, as DNA: TGTGCCAGTAGTATCGAGAAGGGACAGGGGGCCATCCCCATATATGGCTACACCTTC. The chain joins TRBV19 to TRBJ1-2, with 12 positions matching TRBD1. The germline gives CDR1 LNHDA, CDR2 SQIVND (reference sequence). There are 19 residues in the CDR3. V dropped 3 bases and J dropped 5; count of bases not matched to a gene: 16.

The gene calls are TRBV5-4 and TRBJ2-1, with 8 positions matching TRBD2. Germline loops: CDR1 SGHNT, CDR2 YYREEE (reference sequence). V shed 0 bases, J shed 9 bases, and the junction held 5 bases outside the gene matches. This CDR3 contains 14 residues. DNA for the CDR3: TGTGCCAGCAGCTTGGTGCTAGCGGGCGTTGAGCAGTTCTTC. Amino acids: CASSLVLAGVEQFF.

The chain uses TRBV6-5 and TRBJ2-2, with a possible D match to TRBD1 (5 bases). Germline loops: CDR1 MNHEY, CDR2 SVGAGI. This CDR3 contains 14 residues. V was cut by 7 bases and J by 5 bases, with 14 bases left in between. CDR3 sequence reads: CASTDMTYTGELFF. Here the CDR3 DNA reads TGTGCCAGCACGGACATGACGTATACCGGGGAGCTGTTTTTT.

V usage is TRBV10-3 and J usage is TRBJ2-7, with 8 bases matching TRBD1. This CDR3 region has 16 residues. Germline lookup yields CDR1 ENHRY and CDR2 SYGVKD. Losses at the gene ends were 6 bases for V and 0 bases for J; bases not matched to a gene: 10. The CDR3 DNA follows: TGTGCCATCAGGACCGACAGGGGTTCGAGCTCCTACGAGCAGTACTTC. Translating it yields CAIRTDRGSSSYEQYF.

This clone occurred a few times. V and J are TRBV5-4 and TRBJ1-1; no firm D call. This CDR3 comprises 12 residues. Trimming pared 3 bases from V and 1 base from J, leaving 4 bases between. CDR1 SGHNT and CDR2 YYREEE come from the germline V gene (reference sequence). The CDR3 DNA follows: TGTGCCAGCAGCTATAGGAACACTGAAGCTTTCTTT. It translates to CASSYRNTEAFF.

CDR3 sequence (DNA): TGTGCCAGCAGCCAAGGGACTTTCGGAGGGCAGTTCTTC. Protein product: CASSQGTFGGQFF. This chain uses TRBV3-1 (or the pseudogene TRBV3-2) with TRBJ2-1, with a possible D match to TRBD2 (5 bases). The V and J ends lost 1 base and 12 bases respectively, with 13 bases between them. The CDR3 has 13 amino acids. CDR1 and CDR2 (germline): LGHDT, YNNKEL (reference sequence).

The chain couples TRBV7-2 to TRBJ2-7, with D tentatively TRBD2 (5 bases). This CDR3 region has 13 residues. The germline gives CDR1 SGHTA, CDR2 FQGNSA. Trimming stripped 1 base from V and 6 bases from J, with 10 bases between. In DNA form, the CDR3 reads TGTGCCAGCAGCTTAGTGAGGGCTTCCGAGCAGTACTTC. It is translated as CASSLVRASEQYF.

This clone was observed a single time. The J gene is TRBJ2-5, the V gene TRBV5-5, with D perhaps TRBD2 (5 bases). Germline V gene lookup returns CDR1 SGHKS and CDR2 YYEKEE (reference sequence). The V gene lost 0 bases and the J gene lost 4 bases, with 13 bases spanning the gap. The CDR3 runs 15 residues. The CDR3 nucleotides read TGTGCCAGCAGCTTGGTTGCGACTATCGGAGAGACCCAGTACTTC. Translated, it gives CASSLVATIGETQYF.

The V gene is TRBV7-2, the J gene TRBJ2-2; a possible D gene is TRBD1 (5 bases). Germline loops: CDR1 SGHTA, CDR2 FQGNSA. This CDR3 has 12 amino acids. V was cut by 7 bases and J by 6 bases, with 9 bases left in between. The CDR3 here is CASTQGPGELFF. The CDR3 DNA reads as TGTGCCAGCACCCAGGGCCCCGGGGAGCTGTTTTTT.

The chain links TRBV2 to TRBJ2-1; 8 bases are shared with TRBD2. CDR3 length: 14 residues. Trimming removed 1 base from V and 10 bases from J; junction bases left unmatched: 6. Per the germline V gene, CDR1 is SNHLY and CDR2 is FYNNEI. The CDR3 loop reads CASSEVGRVGEQFF. The DNA of the CDR3 is TGTGCCAGCAGTGAAGTCGGGAGGGTGGGGGAGCAGTTCTTC.

This clone was found once. The gene calls are TRBV29-1 and TRBJ2-7; TRBD1 agrees at 7 bases. V was clipped by 0 bases and J by 2 bases; unmatched bases: 13. From germline, CDR1 is SQVTM and CDR2 ANQGSEA. The CDR3 spans 17 residues. The CDR3 DNA sequence: TGCAGCGTTGAAGATCGGGGAGATAGGGACAGAGCCTACGAGCAGTACTTC. It encodes CSVEDRGDRDRAYEQYF.

The gene calls are TRBV27 and TRBJ2-1, with D maybe TRBD1 (6 bases). V was trimmed by 2 bases and J by 3 bases, leaving 11 bases between them. Germline-derived CDR1 and CDR2 are MNHEY and SMNVEV (reference sequence). This CDR3 is built from 15 residues. The CDR3 DNA is TGTGCCAGCAGTTTAACAGGGCCATACTACAATGAGCAGTTCTTC. This translates into CASSLTGPYYNEQFF.

J is TRBJ1-2 and V is TRBV19; D gene unclear. The CDR3 totals 15 residues. The V end was cut by 0 bases, the J end by 4 bases, with 12 bases between. Germline V gene data show CDR1 as LNHDA and CDR2 as SQIVND (reference sequence). The CDR3 loop reads CASSIEQSMAYGYTF. CDR3 coding DNA: TGTGCCAGTAGTATAGAACAGAGTATGGCCTATGGCTACACCTTC.